The T cell receptor (beta chain) under discussion was sequenced for a study of T cell responses to AZD1222 COVID-19 vaccine. Background on the study: Doses given second, at about 4 or about 12 weeks, were pooled.

Study-level results: There were mostly white British donors and more females than males, and clonal diversity was possibly underestimated. Variant regions that are unmutated are reportedly the target of nearly half of spike-specific TCRs. Compared with day 0, the breadth and depth of the Spike-specific TCR repertoire rose significantly after two doses of AZD1222.

As concerns this clone: The antigen is undetermined.

Germline CDR1 reads MNHNY; CDR2 reads SVGAGI (reference sequence). This CDR3 comprises 15 residues. Germline trimming cut 0 bases from V and 3 bases from J; bases unmatched to any gene: 2. Repertoires were generated with immunoSEQ multiplex PCR, while TCRdb's copy carries only in-frame clones and drops some. Of over 85,000 clones in the sample, roughly four fifths were seen once. This clonotype originated in an adult in good health. This chain joins TRBV6-6 and TRBJ1-5; 7 nucleotides match TRBD1. Sequenced here: peripheral blood, sampled on day 0 of AZD1222 vaccination. CDR3 coding DNA: TGTGCCAGCAGTTACTCGGGACAGACCAATCAGCCCCAGCATTTT. Translating gives CASSYSGQTNQPQHF.